This T cell receptor (beta chain) was sequenced in a study of T cells in Graves' hyperthyroidism and ophthalmopathy (dated by TCRdb to the late 2010s). With regard to the full study: Peripheral blood samples were taken at initial diagnosis, before any treatment was given. To identify TCR V-J signatures that set the groups apart, the researchers used a discovery cohort of 100 or so patients, made up of under 45 with Graves' ophthalmopathy and some 60 with stable Graves' hyperthyroidism. Whether ophthalmopathy could be predicted prospectively was tested in an independent validation cohort made up of roughly 19 hyperthyroidism patients plus 17 patients who later progressed to ophthalmopathy. The approximately 98 discovery patients were randomly divided into training and test sets at a 7:3 ratio. The study also compared thyroid tissue and blood T-cell repertoires from roughly 6 Graves' hyperthyroidism patients. After sampling, hyperthyroidism patients received methimazole starting at 30 mg daily, and ophthalmopathy patients received high-dose intravenous methylprednisolone. TCR Vbeta CDR3 sequencing of 120 to 150 peripheral blood samples (roughly 41 ophthalmopathy, 75 to 80 hyperthyroidism and some 17 progressor patients) is reported in the paper.

The CDR3 starts with the cysteine, ends with the phenylalanine, and has 16 residues. The entry retains the CDR3 DNA only, 48 bases that are in frame from base 1. Looking up the germline V gene yields CDR1 SNHLY and CDR2 FYNNEI. V gives up 2 bases and J gives up 9 bases, and the segment between their germline ends measures 23 bases. The investigation overall reported the following: Sample size was not statistically predetermined, and blinding of investigators to group allocation was not performed. In validation, the model predicted progression to ophthalmopathy a median of about 6 months before onset, with roughly 68% sensitivity and roughly 77% specificity. A model built on a 13 V-J signature distinguished ophthalmopathy from stable hyperthyroidism, reaching roughly 88% sensitivity and under 84% specificity in cross-validation and 80%/75% in testing. Most expanded thyroid clonotypes (frequency above 0.001) were also detected in blood, a finding suggesting that blood repertoires may reflect thyroid immune responses.

Ophthalmopathy patients had moderately to severely active disease, with a Clinical Activity Score of 3 or more, a NOSPECS grade of 4 or more, and a disease duration of less than 3 months. The study excluded patients with uncontrolled infections, other autoimmune diseases, pregnancy or lactation. Diagnoses were established on the basis of clinical symptoms, serum thyroxine and TRAb, thyroid ultrasound, and orbital computed tomography. Ficoll-Paque density gradient centrifugation was used to isolate PBMCs from approximately 10 ml of fresh peripheral blood. Trizol reagent was used to extract total RNA, and RNA quality was then checked on an Agilent 2100 Bioanalyzer. This clonotype was counted many times. There is no known antigen for this receptor. Base quality data are lacking; no much larger clone is found one base away. The TCR beta CDR3 regions were amplified from the RNA transcripts. For the first round of RT-PCR on the TCR CDR3, the HTBI primer set was used together with the Qiagen OneStep RT-PCR kit. The libraries were constructed in a second round of multiplex PCR and then size-selected and purified. Libraries were sequenced paired-end with 100 bp reads on an Illumina HiSeq2000. For the original study's pipeline: SOAPnuke was used to process the raw data, removing reads that contained adapters or uncalled bases, had a mean Phred below 15, or lacked an exact match to the constant primer or identifier. High-quality paired reads were merged with COPE v1.2.5, and unique nucleotide sequences were defined as clonotypes. MiTCR v1.1 was used to align the clonotypes against IMGT TRBV, TRBD and TRBJ reference segments. Only V-J combinations with frequency above 0.0001, covering 99% to 99.2% of repertoires, were analysed. A TCS score was defined as the ratio between F50 (clonal expansion) and ExV (chaos), using BLOSUM62-based TCRdist between CDR3 peptides within each V-J. Welch's t-statistics and random forest reduced some 510 V-J features to some 14, which were used in a naive Bayes classifier (R e1071). TCRdb reprocessed the public reads (quality trimming at Q25 with fastp, clone calling with MiXCR) and kept in-frame beta chains. Rows are combined by CDR3 protein, so each entry shows the most common genes and DNA. The V and J calls reflect TCRdb's pipeline rather than the authors' work. This sample lists fewer than 700,000 distinct CDR3 sequences; 17% were detected once. The ten largest clones take up around 17% of the sample.

Sequencing was carried out using blood. This TCR was recovered from a woman aged 18-29 years with Graves' ophthalmopathy. The sequence is built from TRBV2 and TRBJ2-7; the D gene is perhaps TRBD1 or TRBD2, as each covers 5 bases. Read as DNA, the sequence is TGTGCCAGCAGTGAATCAACCCCGGGACGGCCACACGGGCAGTACTTC. This encodes CASSESTPGRPHGQYF.